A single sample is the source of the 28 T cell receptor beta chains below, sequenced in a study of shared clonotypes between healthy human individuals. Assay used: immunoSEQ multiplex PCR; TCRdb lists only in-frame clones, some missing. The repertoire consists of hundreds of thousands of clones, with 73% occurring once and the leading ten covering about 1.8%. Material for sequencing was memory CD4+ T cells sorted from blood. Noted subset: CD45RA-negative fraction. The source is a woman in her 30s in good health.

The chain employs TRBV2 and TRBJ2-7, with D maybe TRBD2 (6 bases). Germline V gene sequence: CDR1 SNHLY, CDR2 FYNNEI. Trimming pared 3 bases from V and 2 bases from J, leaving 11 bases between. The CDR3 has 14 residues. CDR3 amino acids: CASSDRTIPYEQYF. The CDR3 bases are TGTGCCAGCAGTGATCGGACTATCCCCTACGAGCAGTACTTC.

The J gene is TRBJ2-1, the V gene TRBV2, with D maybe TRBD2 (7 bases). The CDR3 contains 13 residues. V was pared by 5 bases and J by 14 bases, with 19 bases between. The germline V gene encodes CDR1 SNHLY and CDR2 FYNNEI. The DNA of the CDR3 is TGTGCCAGCAGTCTTATAATACTAGGGGGGGAGTTCTTC. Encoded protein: CASSLIILGGEFF.

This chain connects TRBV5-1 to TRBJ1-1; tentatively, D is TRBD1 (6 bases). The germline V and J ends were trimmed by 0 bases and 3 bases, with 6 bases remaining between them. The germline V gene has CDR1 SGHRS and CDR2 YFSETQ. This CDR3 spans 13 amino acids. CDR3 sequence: CASSLDRDTEAFF. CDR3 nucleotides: TGCGCCAGCAGCTTGGACAGGGACACTGAAGCTTTCTTT.

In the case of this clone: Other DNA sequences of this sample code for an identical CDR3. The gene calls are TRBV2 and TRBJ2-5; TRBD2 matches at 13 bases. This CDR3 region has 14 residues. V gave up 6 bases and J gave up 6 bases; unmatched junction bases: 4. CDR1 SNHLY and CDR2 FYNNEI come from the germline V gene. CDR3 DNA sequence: TGTGCCAGCAGCGGACTAGCGGGAGTACAGACCCAGTACTTC. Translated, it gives CASSGLAGVQTQYF. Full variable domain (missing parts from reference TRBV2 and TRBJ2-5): EPEVTQTPSHQVTQMGQEVILRCVPISNHLYFYWYRQILGQKVEFLVSFYNNEISEKSEIFDDQFSVERPDGSNFTLKIRSTKLEDSAMYFCASSGLAGVQTQYFGPGTRLLVL.

The CDR3 DNA reads TGTGCCAGCAGTTTAGACGACACGACTAATCAGCCCCAGCATTTT. It is translated as CASSLDDTTNQPQHF. The chain links TRBV27 to TRBJ1-5, with no clear D. The CDR3 extends over 15 amino acids. Germline V lookup: CDR1 MNHEY, CDR2 SMNVEV (reference sequence). With 2 bases removed from V and 4 bases from J, the gap between germline ends came to 12 bases.

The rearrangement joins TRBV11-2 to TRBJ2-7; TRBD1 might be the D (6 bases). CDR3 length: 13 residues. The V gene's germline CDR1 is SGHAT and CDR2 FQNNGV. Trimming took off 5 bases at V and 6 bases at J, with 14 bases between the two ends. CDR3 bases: TGTGCCAGCAGCCCACCGAGCAGGGGCGAGCAGTACTTC. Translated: CASSPPSRGEQYF.

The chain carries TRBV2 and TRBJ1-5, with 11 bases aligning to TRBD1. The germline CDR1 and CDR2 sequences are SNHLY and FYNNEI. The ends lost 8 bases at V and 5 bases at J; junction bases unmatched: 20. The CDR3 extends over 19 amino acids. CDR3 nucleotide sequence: TGTGCCAGCTCCACACCGGGACAGGGGGTGTCGGGCGCCCATCAGCCCCAGCATTTT. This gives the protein CASSTPGQGVSGAHQPQHF.

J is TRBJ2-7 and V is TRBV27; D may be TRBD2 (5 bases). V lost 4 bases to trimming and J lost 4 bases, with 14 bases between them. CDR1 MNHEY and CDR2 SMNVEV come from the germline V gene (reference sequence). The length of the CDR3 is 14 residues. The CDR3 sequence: CASSSKAEKYEQYF. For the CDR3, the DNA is TGTGCCAGCAGTTCTAAAGCGGAGAAGTACGAGCAGTACTTC.

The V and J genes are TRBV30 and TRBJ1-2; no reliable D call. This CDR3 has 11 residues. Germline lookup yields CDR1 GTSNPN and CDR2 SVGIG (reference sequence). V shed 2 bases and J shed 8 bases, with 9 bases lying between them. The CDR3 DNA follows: TGTGCCTGGAGTACGCAAGGCGGCTACACCTTC. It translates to CAWSTQGGYTF.

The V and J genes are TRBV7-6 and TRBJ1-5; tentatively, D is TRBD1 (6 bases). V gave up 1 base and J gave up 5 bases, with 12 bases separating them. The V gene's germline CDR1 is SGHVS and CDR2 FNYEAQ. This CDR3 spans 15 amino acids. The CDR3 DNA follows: TGTGCCAGCAGCTTAGTTCGGAACAGGGATCAGCCCCAGCATTTT. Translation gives CASSLVRNRDQPQHF.

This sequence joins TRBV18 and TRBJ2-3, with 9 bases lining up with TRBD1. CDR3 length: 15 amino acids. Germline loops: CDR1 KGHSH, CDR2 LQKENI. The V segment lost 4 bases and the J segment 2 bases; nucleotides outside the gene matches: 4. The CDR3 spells CASSHGTGTTDTQYF. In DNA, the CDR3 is TGTGCCAGCTCACACGGGACAGGGACCACAGATACGCAGTATTTT.

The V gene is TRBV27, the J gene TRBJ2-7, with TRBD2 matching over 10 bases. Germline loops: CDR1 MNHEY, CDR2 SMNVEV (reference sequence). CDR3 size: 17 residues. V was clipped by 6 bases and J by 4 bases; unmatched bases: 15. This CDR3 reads CASSLQGLATRGYEQYF. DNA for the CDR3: TGTGCCAGCAGCCTCCAGGGACTAGCGACCAGGGGGTACGAGCAGTACTTC.

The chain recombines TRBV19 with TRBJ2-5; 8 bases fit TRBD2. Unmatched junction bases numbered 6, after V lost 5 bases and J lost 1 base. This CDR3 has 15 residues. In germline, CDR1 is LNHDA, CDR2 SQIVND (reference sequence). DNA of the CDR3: TGTGCCAGTAGTGGGTCCGGACTAGCCCAAGAGACCCAGTACTTC. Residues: CASSGSGLAQETQYF.

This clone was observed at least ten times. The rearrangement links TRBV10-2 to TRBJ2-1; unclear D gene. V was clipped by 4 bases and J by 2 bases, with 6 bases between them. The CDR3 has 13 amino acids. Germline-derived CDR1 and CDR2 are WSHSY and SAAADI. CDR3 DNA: TGCGCCAGCAGTGGGCAGGCCTACAATGAGCAGTTCTTC. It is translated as CASSGQAYNEQFF.

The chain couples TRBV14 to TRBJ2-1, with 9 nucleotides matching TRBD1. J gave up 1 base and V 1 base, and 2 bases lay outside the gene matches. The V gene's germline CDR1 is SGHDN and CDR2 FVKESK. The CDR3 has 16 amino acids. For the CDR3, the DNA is TGTGCCAGCAGCCAAGCCGGGACAGGGTCCTACAATGAGCAGTTCTTC. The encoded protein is CASSQAGTGSYNEQFF.

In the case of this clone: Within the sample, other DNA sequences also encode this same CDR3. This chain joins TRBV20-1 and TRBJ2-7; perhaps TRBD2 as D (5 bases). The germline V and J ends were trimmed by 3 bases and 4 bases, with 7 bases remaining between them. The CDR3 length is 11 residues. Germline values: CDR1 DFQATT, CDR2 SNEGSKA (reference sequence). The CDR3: CSASRGYEQYF. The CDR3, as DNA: TGCAGTGCTAGCCGGGGTTACGAGCAGTACTTC.

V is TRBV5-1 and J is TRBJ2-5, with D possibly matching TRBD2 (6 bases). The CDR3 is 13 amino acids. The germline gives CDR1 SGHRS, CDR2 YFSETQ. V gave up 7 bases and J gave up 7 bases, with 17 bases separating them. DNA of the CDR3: TGCGCCAGCGCCAGTCCGGGGGATGGGACCCAGTACTTC. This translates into CASASPGDGTQYF.

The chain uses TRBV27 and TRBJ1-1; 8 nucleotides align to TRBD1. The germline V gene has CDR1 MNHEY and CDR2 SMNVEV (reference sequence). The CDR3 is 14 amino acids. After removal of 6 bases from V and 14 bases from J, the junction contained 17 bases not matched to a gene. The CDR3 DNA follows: TGTGCCAGCAGCAACACAGGGGGAATCCCCGGGTCGTTCTTT. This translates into CASSNTGGIPGSFF.

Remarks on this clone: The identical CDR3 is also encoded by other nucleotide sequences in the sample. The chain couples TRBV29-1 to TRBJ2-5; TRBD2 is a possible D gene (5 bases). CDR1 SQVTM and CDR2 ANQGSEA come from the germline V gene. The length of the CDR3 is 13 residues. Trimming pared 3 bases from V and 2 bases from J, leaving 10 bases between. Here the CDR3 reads CSVDGGLQETQYF. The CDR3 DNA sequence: TGCAGCGTTGATGGAGGACTGCAAGAGACCCAGTACTTC.

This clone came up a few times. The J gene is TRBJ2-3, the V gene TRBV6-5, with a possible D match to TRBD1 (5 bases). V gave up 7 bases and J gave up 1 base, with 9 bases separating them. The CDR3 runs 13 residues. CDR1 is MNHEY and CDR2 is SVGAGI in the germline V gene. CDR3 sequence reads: CASTGRGTDTQYF. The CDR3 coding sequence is TGTGCCAGCACGGGCAGGGGCACAGATACGCAGTATTTT.

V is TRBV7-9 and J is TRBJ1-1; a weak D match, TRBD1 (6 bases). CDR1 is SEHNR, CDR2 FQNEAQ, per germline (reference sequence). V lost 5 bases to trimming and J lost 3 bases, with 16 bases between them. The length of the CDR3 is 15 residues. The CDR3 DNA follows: TGTGCCAGCAGCGTGTCGACGGGGGGCCACACTGAAGCTTTCTTT. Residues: CASSVSTGGHTEAFF.

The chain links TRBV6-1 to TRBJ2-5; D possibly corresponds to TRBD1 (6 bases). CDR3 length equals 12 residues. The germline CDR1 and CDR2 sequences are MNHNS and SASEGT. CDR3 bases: TGTGCTACGGCAGGGGAAGCCGAGACCCAGTACTTC. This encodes CATAGEAETQYF.

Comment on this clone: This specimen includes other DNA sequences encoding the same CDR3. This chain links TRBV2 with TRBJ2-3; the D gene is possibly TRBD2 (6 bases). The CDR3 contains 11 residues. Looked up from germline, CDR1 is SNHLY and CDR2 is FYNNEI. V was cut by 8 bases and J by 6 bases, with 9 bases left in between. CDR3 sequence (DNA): TGTGCCAGCGGAGGGGTTGATACGCAGTATTTT. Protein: CASGGVDTQYF.

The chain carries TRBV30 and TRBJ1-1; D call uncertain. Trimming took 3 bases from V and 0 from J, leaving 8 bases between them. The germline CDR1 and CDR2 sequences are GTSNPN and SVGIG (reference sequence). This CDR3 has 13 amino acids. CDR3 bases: TGTGCCTGGAGGGCAGCCATGAACACTGAAGCTTTCTTT. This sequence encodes CAWRAAMNTEAFF.

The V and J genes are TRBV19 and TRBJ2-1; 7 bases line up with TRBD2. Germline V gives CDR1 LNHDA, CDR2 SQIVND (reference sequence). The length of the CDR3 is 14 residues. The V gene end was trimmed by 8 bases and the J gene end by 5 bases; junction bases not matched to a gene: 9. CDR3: CASRAWGRDNEQFF. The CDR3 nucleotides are TGTGCCAGTCGGGCCTGGGGGAGGGACAATGAGCAGTTCTTC.

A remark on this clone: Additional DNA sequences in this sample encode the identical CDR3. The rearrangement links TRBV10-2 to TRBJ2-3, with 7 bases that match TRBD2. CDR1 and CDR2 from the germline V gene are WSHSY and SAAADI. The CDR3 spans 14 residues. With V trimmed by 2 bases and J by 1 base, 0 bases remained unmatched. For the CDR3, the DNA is TGCGCCAGCAGTGAGGCGGGGGGCACAGATACGCAGTATTTT. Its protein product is CASSEAGGTDTQYF.

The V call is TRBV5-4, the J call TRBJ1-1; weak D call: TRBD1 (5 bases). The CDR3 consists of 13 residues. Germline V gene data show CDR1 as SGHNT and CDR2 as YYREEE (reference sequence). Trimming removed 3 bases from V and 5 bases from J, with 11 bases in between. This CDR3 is CASSWWGWTEAFF. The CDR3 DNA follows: TGTGCCAGCAGCTGGTGGGGGTGGACTGAAGCTTTCTTT. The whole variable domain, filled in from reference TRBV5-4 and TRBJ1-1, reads ETGVTQSPTHLIKTRGQQVTLRCSSQSGHNTVSWYQQALGQGPQFIFQYYREEENGRGNFPPRFSGLQFPNYSSELNVNALELDDSALYLCASSWWGWTEAFFGQGTRLTVV.

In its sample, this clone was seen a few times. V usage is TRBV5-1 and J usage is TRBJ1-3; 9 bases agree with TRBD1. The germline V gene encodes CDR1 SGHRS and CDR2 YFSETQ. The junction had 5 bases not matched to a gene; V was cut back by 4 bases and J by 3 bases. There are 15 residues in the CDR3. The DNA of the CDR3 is TGCGCCAGCAGCGTAACAGGGGGCGATGGAAACACCATATATTTT. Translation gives CASSVTGGDGNTIYF.